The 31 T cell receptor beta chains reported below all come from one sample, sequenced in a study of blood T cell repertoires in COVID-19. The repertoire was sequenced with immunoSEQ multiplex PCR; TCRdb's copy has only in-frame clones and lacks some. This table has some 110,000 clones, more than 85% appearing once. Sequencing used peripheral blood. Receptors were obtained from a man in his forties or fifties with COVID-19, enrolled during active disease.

The CDR3 nucleotides are TGTGCCAGCAATACCGGGACAGGGTGGGACGAGCAGTACGTC. Protein sequence: CASNTGTGWDEQYV. The chain joins TRBV6-5 to TRBJ2-7, with 9 bases aligning to TRBD1. The CDR3 has 14 residues. V was clipped by 7 bases and J by 5 bases; unmatched bases: 9. Germline V CDR1 and CDR2: MNHEY, SVGAGI.

CDR3 coding DNA: TGTGCCAGCAGTTACGAGAGCAACTCTTTCTACGAGCAGTACTTC. The encoded protein is CASSYESNSFYEQYF. The chain is built from TRBV6-2 or TRBV6-3 and TRBJ2-7; D not certain. Per germline, CDR1 MNHEY and CDR2 SVGEGT. Trimming took 2 bases from V and 3 from J, leaving 14 bases between them. The CDR3 runs to 15 residues.

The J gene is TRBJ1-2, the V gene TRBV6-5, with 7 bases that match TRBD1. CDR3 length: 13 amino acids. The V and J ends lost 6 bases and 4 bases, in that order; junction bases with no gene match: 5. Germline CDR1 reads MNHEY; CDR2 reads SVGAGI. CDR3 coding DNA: TGTGCCAGCAGGGGGGGACAGTCCTATGGCTACACCTTC. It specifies CASRGGQSYGYTF.

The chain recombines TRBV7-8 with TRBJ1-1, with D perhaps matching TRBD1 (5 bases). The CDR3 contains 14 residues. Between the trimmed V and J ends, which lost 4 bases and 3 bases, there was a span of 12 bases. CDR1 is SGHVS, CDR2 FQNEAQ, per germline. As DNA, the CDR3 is TGTGCCAGCAGCTCATCCAGGGTGTACACTGAAGCTTTCTTT. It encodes CASSSSRVYTEAFF.

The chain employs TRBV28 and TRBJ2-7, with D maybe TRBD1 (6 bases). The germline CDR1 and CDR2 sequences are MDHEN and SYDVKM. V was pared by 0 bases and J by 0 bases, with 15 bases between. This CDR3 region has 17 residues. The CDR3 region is CASSLWGSQGTSYEQYF. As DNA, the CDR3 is TGTGCCAGCAGTTTATGGGGGAGTCAGGGGACCTCCTACGAGCAGTACTTC.

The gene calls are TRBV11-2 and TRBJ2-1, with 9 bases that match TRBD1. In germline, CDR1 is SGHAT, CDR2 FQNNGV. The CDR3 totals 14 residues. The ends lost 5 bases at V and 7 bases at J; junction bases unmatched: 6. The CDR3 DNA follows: TGTGCCAGCAGCCCCCGGACAGGGGCAAATGAGCAGTTCTTC. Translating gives CASSPRTGANEQFF.

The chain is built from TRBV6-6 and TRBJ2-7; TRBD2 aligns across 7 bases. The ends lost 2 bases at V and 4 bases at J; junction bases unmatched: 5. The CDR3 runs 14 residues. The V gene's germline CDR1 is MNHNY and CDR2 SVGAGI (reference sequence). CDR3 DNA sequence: TGTGCCAGCAGTTACCTCAGCGGGACTTACGAGCAGTACTTC. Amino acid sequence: CASSYLSGTYEQYF.

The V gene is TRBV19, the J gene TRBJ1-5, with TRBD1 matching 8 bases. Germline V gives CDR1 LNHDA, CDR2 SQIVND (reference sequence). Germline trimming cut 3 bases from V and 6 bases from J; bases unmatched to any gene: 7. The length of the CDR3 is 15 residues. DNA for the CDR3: TGTGCCAGTAGTATGATAACAGGGGGAAGTCAGCCCCAGCATTTT. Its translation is CASSMITGGSQPQHF. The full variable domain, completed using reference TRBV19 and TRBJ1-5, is DGGITQSPKYLFRKEGQNVTLSCEQNLNHDAMYWYRQDPGQGLRLIYYSQIVNDFQKGDIAEGYSVSREKKESFPLTVTSAQKNPTAFYLCASSMITGGSQPQHFGDGTRLSIL.

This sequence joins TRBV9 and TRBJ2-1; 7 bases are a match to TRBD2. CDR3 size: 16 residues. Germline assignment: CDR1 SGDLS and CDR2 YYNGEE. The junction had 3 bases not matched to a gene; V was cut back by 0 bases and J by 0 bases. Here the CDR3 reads CASSVGAGLSYNEQFF. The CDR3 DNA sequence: TGTGCCAGCAGCGTAGGAGCGGGACTCTCCTACAATGAGCAGTTCTTC. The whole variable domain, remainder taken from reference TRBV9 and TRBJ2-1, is DSGVTQTPKHLITATGQRVTLRCSPRSGDLSVYWYQQSLDQGLQFLIQYYNGEERAKGNILERFSAQQFPDLHSELNLSSLELGDSALYFCASSVGAGLSYNEQFFGPGTRLTVL.

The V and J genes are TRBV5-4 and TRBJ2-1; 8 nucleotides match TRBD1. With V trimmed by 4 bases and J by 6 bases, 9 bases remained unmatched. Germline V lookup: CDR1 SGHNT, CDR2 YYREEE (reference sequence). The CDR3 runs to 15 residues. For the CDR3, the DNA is TGTGCCAGCAGCCGGACAGGGAATTCACGCAATGAGCAGTTCTTC. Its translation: CASSRTGNSRNEQFF.

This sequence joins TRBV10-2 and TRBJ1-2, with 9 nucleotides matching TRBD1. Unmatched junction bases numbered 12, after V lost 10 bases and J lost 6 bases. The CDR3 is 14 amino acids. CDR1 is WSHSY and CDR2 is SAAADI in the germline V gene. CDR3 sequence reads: CAILQGAHKDGYTF. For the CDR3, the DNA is TGCGCCATCTTACAGGGGGCGCATAAGGATGGCTACACCTTC.

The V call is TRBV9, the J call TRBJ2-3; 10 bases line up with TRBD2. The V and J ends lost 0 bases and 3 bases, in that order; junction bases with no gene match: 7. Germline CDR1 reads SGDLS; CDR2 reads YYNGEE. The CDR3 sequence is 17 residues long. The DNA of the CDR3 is TGTGCCAGCAGCGTAGAATTGAGCGGGAGGGGTACAGATACGCAGTATTTT. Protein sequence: CASSVELSGRGTDTQYF.

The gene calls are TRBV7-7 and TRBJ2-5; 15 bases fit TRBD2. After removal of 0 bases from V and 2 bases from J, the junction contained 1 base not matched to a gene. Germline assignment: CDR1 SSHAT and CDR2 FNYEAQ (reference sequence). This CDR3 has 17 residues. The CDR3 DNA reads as TGTGCCAGCAGCTTAGCGGGACTAGCGGGAGGACAAGAGACCCAGTACTTC. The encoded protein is CASSLAGLAGGQETQYF.

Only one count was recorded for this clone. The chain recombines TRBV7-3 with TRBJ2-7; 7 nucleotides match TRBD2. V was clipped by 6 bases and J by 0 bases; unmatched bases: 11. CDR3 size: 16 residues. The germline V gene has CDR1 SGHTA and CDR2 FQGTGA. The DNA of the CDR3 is TGTGCCAGCAGGGTTTCGAAGGGGACTAACTCCTACGAGCAGTACGTC. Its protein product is CASRVSKGTNSYEQYV.

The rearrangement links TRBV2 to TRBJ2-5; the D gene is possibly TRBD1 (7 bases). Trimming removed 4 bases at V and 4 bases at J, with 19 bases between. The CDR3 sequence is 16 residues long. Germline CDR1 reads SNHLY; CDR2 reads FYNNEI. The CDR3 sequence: CASSAEGAVELETQYF. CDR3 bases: TGTGCCAGCAGTGCGGAGGGGGCGGTTGAATTAGAGACCCAGTACTTC.

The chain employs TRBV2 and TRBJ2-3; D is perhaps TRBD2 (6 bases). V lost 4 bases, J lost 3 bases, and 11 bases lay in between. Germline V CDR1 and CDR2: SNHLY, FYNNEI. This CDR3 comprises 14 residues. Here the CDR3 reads CASSAGDGTDTQYF. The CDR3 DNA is TGTGCCAGCAGTGCGGGAGACGGAACAGATACGCAGTATTTT.

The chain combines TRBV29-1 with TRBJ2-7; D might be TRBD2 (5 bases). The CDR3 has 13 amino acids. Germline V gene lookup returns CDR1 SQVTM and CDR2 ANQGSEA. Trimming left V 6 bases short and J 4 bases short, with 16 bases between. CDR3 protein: CSVAFSASYEQYF. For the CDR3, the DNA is TGCAGCGTCGCTTTTAGCGCCTCATACGAGCAGTACTTC.

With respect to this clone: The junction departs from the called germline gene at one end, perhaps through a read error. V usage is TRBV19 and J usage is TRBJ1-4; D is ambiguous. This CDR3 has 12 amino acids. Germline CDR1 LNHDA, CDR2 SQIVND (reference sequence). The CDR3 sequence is CASSISKEKLFF. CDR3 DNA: TGTGCCAGTAGTATCTCTAAGGAAAAACTGTTTTTT.

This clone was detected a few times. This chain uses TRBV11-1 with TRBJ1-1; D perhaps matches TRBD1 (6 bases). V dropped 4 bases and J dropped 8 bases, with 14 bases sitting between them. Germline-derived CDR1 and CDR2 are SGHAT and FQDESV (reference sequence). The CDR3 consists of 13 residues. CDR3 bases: TGTGCCAGCAGCTCGGGGACACTGAGCGAAGCTTTCTTT. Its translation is CASSSGTLSEAFF.

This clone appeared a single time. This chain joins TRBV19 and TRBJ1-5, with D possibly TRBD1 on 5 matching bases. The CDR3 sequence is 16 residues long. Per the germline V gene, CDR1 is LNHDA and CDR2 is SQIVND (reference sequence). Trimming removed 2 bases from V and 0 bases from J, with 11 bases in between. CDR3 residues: CASSIQGIDSNQPQHF. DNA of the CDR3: TGTGCCAGTAGTATACAGGGAATTGATAGCAATCAGCCCCAGCATTTT.

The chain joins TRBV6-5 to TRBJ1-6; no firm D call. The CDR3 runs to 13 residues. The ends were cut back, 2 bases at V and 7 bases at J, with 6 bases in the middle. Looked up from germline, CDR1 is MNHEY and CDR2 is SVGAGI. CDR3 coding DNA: TGTGCCAGCAGTTACGACTCCAATTCACCCCTCCACTTT. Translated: CASSYDSNSPLHF.

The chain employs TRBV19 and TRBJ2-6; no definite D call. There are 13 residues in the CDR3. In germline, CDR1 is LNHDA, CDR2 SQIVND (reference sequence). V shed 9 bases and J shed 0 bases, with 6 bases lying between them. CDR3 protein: CASHYSGANVLTF. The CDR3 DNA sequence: TGTGCCAGCCACTACTCTGGGGCCAACGTCCTGACTTTC.

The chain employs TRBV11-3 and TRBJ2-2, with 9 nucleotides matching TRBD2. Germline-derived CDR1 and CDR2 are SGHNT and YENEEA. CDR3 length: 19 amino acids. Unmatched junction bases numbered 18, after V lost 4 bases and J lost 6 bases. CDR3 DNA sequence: TGTGCCAGCAGCTCACGGGGGCGGTGGGGACTAGCAGATTCCGGGGAGCTGTTTTTT. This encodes CASSSRGRWGLADSGELFF.

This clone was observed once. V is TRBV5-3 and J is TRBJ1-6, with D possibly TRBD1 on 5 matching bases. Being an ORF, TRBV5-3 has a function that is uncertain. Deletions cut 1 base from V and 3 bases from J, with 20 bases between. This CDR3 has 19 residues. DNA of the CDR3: TGTGCCAGAAGCTTGAGGGCAGGGAATTCGTCCTACTATAATTCACCCCTCCACTTT. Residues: CARSLRAGNSSYYNSPLHF.

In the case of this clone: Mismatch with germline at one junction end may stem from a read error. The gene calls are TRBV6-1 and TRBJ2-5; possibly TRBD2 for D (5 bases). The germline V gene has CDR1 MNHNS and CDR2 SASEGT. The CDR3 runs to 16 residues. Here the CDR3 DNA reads TGCGCCAGCAGTGAAGCGCATAGGATTAGAGGGGAGACCCAGTACTTC. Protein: CASSEAHRIRGETQYF.

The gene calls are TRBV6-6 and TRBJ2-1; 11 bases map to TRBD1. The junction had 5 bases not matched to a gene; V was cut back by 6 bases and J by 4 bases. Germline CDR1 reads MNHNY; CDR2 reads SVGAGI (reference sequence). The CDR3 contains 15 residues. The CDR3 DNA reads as TGTGCCAGCAGACACGGGACAGGGGGTTACAATGAGCAGTTCTTC. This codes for CASRHGTGGYNEQFF.

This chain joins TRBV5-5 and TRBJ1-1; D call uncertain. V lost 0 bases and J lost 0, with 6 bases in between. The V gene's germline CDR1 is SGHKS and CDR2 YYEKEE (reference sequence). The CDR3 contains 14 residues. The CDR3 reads CASSLASVNTEAFF. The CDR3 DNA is TGTGCCAGCAGCTTGGCCTCGGTGAACACTGAAGCTTTCTTT. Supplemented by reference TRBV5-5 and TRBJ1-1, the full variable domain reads DAGVTQSPTHLIKTRGQQVTLRCSPISGHKSVSWYQQVLGQGPQFIFQYYEKEERGRGNFPDRFSARQFPNYSSELNVNALLLGDSALYLCASSLASVNTEAFFGQGTRLTVV.

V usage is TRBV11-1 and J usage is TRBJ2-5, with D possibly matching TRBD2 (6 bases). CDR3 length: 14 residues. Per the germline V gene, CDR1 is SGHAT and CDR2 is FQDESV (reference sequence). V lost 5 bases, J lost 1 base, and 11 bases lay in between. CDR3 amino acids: CASSLGTGQETQYF. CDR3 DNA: TGTGCCAGCAGCCTAGGGACTGGCCAAGAGACCCAGTACTTC. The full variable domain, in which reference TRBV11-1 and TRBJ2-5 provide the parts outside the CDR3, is EAEVAQSPRYKITEKSQAVAFWCDPISGHATLYWYRQILGQGPELLVQFQDESVVDDSQLPKDRFSAERLKGVDSTLKIQPAELGDSAMYLCASSLGTGQETQYFGPGTRLLVL.

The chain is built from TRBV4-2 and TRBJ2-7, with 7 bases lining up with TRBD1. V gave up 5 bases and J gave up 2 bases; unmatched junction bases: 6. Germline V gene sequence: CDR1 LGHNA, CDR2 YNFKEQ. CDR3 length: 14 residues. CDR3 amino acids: CASSSEQGTYEQYF. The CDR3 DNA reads TGTGCCAGCAGCTCAGAACAGGGGACCTACGAGCAGTACTTC.

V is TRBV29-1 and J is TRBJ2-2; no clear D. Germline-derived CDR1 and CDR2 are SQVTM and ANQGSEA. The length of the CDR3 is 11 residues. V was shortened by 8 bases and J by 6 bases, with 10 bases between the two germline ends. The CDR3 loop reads CSSAEAGELFF. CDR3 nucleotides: TGCAGCTCCGCGGAAGCCGGGGAGCTGTTTTTT.

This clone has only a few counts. The DNA of the CDR3 is TGCGCCAGCAGCCAATGGACAGGGGGTCATCAGCCCCAGCATTTT. Its translation is CASSQWTGGHQPQHF. The rearrangement joins TRBV4-1 to TRBJ1-5; TRBD1 agrees at 10 bases. After removal of 2 bases from V and 5 bases from J, the junction contained 3 bases not matched to a gene. CDR1 is MGHRA and CDR2 is YSYEKL in the germline V gene. This CDR3 is 15 amino acids long.